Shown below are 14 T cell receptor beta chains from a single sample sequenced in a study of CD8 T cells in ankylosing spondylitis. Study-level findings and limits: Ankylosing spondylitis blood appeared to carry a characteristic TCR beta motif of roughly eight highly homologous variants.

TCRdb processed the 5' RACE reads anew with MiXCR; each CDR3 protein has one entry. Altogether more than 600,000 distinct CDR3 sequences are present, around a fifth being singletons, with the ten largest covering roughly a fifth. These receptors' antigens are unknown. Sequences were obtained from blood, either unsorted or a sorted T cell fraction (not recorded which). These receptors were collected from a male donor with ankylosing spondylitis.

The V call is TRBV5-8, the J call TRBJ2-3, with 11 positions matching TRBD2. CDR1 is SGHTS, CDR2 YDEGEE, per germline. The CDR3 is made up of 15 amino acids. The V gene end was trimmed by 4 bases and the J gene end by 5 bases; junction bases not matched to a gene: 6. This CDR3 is CASSPGLAVGDTQYF. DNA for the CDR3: TGTGCCAGCAGCCCGGGACTAGCGGTGGGAGATACGCAGTATTTT.

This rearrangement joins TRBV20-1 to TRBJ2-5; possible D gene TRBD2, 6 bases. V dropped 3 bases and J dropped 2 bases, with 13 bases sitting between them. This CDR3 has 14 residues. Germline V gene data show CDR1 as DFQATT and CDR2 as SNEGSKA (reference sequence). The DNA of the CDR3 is TGCAGTGCTAGGTCGGGACTCGGGCAAGAGACCCAGTACTTC. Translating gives CSARSGLGQETQYF.

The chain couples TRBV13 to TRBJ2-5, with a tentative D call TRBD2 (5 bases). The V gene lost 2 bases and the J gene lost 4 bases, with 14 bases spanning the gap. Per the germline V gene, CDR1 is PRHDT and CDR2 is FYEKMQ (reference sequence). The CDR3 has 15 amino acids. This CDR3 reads CASSLSGKGRETQYF. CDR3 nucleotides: TGTGCCAGCAGCTTAAGCGGTAAAGGAAGAGAGACCCAGTACTTC.

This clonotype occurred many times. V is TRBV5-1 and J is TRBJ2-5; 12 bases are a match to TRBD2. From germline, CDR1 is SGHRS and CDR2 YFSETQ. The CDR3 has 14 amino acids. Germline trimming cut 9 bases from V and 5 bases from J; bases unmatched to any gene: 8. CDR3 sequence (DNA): TGCGCCACCTCTAGCGGGAGGGCCGATGAGACCCAGTACTTC. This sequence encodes CATSSGRADETQYF.

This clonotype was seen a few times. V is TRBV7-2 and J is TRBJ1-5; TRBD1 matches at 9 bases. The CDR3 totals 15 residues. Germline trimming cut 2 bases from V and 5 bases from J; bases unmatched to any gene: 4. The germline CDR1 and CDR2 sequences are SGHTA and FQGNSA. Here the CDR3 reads CASSLRGQGYQPQHF. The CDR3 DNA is TGTGCCAGCAGCTTAAGGGGACAGGGCTATCAGCCCCAGCATTTT.

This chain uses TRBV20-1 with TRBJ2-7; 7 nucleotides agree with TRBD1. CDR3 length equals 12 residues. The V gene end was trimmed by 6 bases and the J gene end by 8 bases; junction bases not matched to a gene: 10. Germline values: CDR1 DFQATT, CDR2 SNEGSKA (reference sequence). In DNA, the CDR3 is TGCAGTGCCCCTGACAGGGATGGGAAGCAGTACTTC. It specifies CSAPDRDGKQYF.

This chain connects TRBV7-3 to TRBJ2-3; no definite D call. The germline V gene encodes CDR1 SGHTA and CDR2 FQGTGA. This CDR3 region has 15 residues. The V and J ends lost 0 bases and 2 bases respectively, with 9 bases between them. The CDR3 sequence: CASSLTGSATDTQYF. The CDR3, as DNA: TGTGCCAGCAGCTTAACCGGATCTGCCACAGATACGCAGTATTTT.

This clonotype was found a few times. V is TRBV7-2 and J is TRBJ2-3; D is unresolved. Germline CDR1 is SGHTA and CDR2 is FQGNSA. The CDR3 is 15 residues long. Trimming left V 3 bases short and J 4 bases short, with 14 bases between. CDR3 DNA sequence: TGTGCCAGCAGCTTGGTGGCAGTAAGGCCAGATACGCAGTATTTT. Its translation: CASSLVAVRPDTQYF.

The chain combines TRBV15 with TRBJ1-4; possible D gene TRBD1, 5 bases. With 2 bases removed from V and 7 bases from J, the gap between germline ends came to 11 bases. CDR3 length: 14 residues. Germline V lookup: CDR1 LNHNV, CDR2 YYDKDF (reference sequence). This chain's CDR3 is CATSRFLGGEKLFF. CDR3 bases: TGTGCCACCAGCAGATTTTTGGGGGGTGAAAAACTGTTTTTT.

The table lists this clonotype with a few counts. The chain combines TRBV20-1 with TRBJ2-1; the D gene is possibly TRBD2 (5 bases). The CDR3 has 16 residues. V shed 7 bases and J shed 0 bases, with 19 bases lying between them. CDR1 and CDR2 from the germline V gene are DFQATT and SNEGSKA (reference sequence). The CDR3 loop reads CSVPLSQRRSYNEQFF. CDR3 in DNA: TGCAGTGTCCCCCTCAGTCAGCGGCGCTCCTACAATGAGCAGTTCTTC.

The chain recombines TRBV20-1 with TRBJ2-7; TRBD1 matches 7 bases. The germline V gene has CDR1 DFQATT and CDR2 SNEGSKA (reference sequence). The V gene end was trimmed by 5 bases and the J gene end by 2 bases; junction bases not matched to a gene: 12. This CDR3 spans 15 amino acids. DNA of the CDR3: TGCAGTGCTGTCCACAGGGGAATTCATCCCTACGAGCAGTACTTC. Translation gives CSAVHRGIHPYEQYF.

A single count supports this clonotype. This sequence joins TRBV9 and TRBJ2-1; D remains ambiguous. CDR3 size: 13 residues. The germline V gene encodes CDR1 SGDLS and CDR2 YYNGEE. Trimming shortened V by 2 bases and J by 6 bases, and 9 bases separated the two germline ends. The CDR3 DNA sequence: TGTGCCAGCAGCGTCGTAGACTCCAATGAGCAGTTCTTC. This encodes CASSVVDSNEQFF. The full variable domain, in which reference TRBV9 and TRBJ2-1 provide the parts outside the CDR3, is DSGVTQTPKHLITATGQRVTLRCSPRSGDLSVYWYQQSLDQGLQFLIQYYNGEERAKGNILERFSAQQFPDLHSELNLSSLELGDSALYFCASSVVDSNEQFFGPGTRLTVL.

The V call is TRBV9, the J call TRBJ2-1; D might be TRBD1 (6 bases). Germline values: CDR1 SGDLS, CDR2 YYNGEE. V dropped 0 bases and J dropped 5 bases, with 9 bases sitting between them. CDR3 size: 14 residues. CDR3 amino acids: CASSVGGLNNEQFF. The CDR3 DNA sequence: TGTGCCAGCAGCGTAGGGGGGCTCAACAATGAGCAGTTCTTC.

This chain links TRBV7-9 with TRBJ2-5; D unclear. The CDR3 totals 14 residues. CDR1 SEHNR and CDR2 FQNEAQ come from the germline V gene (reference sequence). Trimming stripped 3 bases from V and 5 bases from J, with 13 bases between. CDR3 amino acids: CASSFGRTGETQYF. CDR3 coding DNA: TGTGCCAGCAGCTTTGGACGCACCGGGGAGACCCAGTACTTC.